This T cell receptor (beta chain) was sequenced during a study of blood T cell repertoires in COVID-19. The study assigned cohorts using participant-reported clinical history. TCRdb keeps only in-frame clones here, not all; method: immunoSEQ multiplex PCR. The sample yields some 330,000 clones, about 89% seen once. CDR1 and CDR2 from the germline V gene are MDHEN and SYDVKM. V lost 4 bases to trimming and J lost 1 base, with 10 bases between them. CDR3 size: 14 residues. Sequenced sample: PBMCs or T cells enriched from blood (not recorded which). The chain has TRBV28 and TRBJ1-1; D uncertain. The receptor's source is a man between 40 and 49 years old in a cohort exposed to, infected with or recovered from COVID-19 (not recorded which). The CDR3, as DNA: TGTGCCAGCAGTTACCCGGGAGGGAACACTGAAGCTTTCTTT. Its translation is CASSYPGGNTEAFF.